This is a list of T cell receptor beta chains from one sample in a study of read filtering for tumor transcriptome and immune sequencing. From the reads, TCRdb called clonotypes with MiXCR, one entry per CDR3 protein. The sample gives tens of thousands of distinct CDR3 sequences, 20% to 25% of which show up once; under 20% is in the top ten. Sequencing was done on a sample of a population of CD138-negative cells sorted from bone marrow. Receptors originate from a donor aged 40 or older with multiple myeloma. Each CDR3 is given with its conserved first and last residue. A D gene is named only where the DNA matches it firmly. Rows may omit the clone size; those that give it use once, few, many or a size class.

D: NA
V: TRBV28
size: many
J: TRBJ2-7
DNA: TGTGCCAGCAGTTTAAGCCAGGGTAGGGACGAGCAGTACTTC
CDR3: CASSLSQGRDEQYF

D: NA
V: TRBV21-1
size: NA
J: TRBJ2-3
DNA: TGTGCCAGCAGTGGAGGGAAAATCAGGCAGTATTTT
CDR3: CASSGGKIRQYF

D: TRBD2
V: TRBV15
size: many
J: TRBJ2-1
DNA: TGTGCCACCAGCACAGGACTAGGAGGCTCCTACAATGAGCAGTTCTTC
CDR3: CATSTGLGGSYNEQFF

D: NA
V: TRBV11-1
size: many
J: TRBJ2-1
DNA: TGTGCCAGCAGACCTAACTCCGGGATAAAAAGTGAGCAGTTCTTC
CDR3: CASRPNSGIKSEQFF

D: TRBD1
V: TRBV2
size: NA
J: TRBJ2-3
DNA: TGTGCCAGCAGTCTTGGACAGGCCAGCACAGATACGCAGTATTTT
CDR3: CASSLGQASTDTQYF

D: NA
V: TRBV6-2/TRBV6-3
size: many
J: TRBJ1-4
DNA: TGTGCCAGCAGCCCGGGACACCGGACGAGTGAAAAACTGTTTTTT
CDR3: CASSPGHRTSEKLFF

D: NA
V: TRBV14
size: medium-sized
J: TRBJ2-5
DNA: TGTGCCAGCGCCACGTCTAGTGGGGAGACCCAGTACTTC
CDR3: CASATSSGETQYF

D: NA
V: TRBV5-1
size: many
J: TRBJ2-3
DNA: TGCGCCAGCAGCTCGGTGGGAGGCACAGATACGCAGTATTTT
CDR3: CASSSVGGTDTQYF

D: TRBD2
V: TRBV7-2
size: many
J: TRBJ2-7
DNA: TGTGCCAGCAGCTCAGGGACTAGCGCGACCTACGAGCAGTACTTC
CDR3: CASSSGTSATYEQYF

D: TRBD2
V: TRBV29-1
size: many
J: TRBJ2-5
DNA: TGCAGCGTTGCTATAGCGGGAATCAGAGAGACCCAGTACTTC
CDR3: CSVAIAGIRETQYF

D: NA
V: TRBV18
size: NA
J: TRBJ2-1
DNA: TGTGCCAGCTCACCGGACTACCCGACCAGCTCCTACAATGAGCAGTTCTTC
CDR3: CASSPDYPTSSYNEQFF

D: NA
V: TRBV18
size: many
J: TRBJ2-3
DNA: TGTGCCAGCTCACTGACTTCCTCCACAGATACGCAGTATTTT
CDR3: CASSLTSSTDTQYF

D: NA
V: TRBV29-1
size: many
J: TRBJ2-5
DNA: TGCAGCGTTGGGACTGTGCAAGAGACCCAGTACTTC
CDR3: CSVGTVQETQYF

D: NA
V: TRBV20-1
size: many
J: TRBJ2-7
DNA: TGCAGTGCTAGTCTCGACCGCGCAGGGGACGGCGCCTACGAGCAGTACTTC
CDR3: CSASLDRAGDGAYEQYF

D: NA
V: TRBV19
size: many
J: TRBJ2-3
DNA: TGTGCCAGTAGTATTACGACCACAGATACGCAGTATTTT
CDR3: CASSITTTDTQYF

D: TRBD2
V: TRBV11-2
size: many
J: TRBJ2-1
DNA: TGTGCCAGCAGCTCGGGACTAGCGGGACTGGGCATTGAGCAGTTCTTC
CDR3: CASSSGLAGLGIEQFF

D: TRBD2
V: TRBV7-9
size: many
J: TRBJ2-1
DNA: TGTGCCAGCAGCCCATGGCGTATGGGGCTAGCGGGCTACAATGAGCAGTTCTTC
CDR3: CASSPWRMGLAGYNEQFF

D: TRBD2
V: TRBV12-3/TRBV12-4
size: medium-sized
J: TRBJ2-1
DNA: TGTGCCAGCAGCCTTTCTCCAGCGGGAGGGGCAAATGAGCAGTTCTTC
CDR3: CASSLSPAGGANEQFF

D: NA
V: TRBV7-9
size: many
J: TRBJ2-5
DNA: TGTGCCAGCAGCCCCCGAGGGACCCGAGCCCGGGAGACCCAGTACTTC
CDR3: CASSPRGTRARETQYF

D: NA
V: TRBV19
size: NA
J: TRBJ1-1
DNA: TGTGCCAGTAGGAGATTCGCGGGGGAGACTGAAGCTTTCTTT
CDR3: CASRRFAGETEAFF

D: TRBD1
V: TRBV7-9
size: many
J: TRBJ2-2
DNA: TGTGCCAGCAGCCCAAGACAGGGGTTATCTAACACCGGGGAGCTGTTTTTT
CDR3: CASSPRQGLSNTGELFF

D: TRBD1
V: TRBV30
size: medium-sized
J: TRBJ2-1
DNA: TGTGCCTGGAGTGCTAGACAGGGCCACAATGAGCAGTTCTTC
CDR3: CAWSARQGHNEQFF

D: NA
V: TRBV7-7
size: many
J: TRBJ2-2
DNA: TGTGCTAGCAGACGGTTTGCCTCGGGCACCGGGGAGCTGTTTTTT
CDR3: CASRRFASGTGELFF

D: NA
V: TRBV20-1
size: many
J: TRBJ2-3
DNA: TGCAGTGCTAGGACAGCCACAGATACGCAGTATTTT
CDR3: CSARTATDTQYF

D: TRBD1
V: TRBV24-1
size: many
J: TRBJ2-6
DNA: TGTGCCACCAGTGATGCACAGGGGGTCTCTGGGGCCAACGTCCTGACTTTC
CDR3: CATSDAQGVSGANVLTF

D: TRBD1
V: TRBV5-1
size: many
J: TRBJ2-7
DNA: TGCGCCAGCAGCCCGCCGGGACAGGGGGCGAAGGAGCAGTACTTC
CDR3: CASSPPGQGAKEQYF

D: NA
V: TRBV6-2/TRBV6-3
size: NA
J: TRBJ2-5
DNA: TGTGCCAGCAGTTACGCAGGCGACCAAGAGACCCAGTGCTTC
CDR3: CASSYAGDQETQCF

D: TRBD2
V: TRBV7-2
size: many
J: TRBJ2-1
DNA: TGTGCCAGCAGCCTATCAAGCGGGAGGACGAACAATGAGCAGTTCTTC
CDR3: CASSLSSGRTNNEQFF

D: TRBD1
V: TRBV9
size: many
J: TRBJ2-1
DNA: TGTGCCAGCAGCACAACCCCCGGGACAGGGAGCAATGAGCAGTTCTTC
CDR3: CASSTTPGTGSNEQFF

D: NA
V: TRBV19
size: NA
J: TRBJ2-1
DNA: TGTGCCAGTAGCGCGGTGGTCCCCTCCTACAATGAACAGTTCTTC
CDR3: CASSAVVPSYNEQFF

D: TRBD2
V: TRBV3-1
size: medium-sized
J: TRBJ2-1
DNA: TGTGCCAGCAGCCGAGGCGGGAGGGCCGGGAATGAGCAGTTCTTC
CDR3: CASSRGGRAGNEQFF

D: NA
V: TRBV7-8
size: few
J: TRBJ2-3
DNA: TGTGCCATCAGCTTGACCACAGATACGCAGTATTTT
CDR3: CAISLTTDTQYF

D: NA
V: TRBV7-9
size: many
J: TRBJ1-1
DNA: TGTGCCAGCAGCCCGACCATGACCGCTTTCTTT
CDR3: CASSPTMTAFF

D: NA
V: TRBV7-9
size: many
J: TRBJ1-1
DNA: TGTGCCAGCAGCCCATCTCGCGGGACGGGCGGGGTAGAAGCTTTCTTT
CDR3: CASSPSRGTGGVEAFF

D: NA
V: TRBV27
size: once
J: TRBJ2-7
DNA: TGTGCCAGCAGTTCCGGCAAGGAGGCCGACGAGCAGTACTTC
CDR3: CASSSGKEADEQYF

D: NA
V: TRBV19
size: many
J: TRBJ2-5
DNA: TGTGCCAGTGCTCGGACAGCCATCGAGACCCAGTACTTC
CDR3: CASARTAIETQYF

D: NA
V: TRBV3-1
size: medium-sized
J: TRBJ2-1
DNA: TGTGCCAGCAGCCAAGGACCCCTAGGTAGGAATGAGCAGTTCTTC
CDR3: CASSQGPLGRNEQFF

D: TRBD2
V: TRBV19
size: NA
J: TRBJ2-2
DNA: TGTGCCAGTAGGGGCAGACTAGCGGGAAACACCGGGGAGCTGTTTTTT
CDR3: CASRGRLAGNTGELFF

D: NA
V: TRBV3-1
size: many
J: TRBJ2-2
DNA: TGTGCCAGCAGCCAAGATATGGTCGCGAACACCGGGGAGCTGTTTTTT
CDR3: CASSQDMVANTGELFF

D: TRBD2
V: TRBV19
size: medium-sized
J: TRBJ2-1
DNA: TGTGCCAGTAGTATAGAGGCTAGCGGGATCTACAATGAGCAGTTCTTC
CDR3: CASSIEASGIYNEQFF

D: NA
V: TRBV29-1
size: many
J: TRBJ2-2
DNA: TGCAGCGTTGGGCGGGGCGACACCGGGGAGCTGTTTTTT
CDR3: CSVGRGDTGELFF

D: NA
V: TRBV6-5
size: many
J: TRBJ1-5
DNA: TGTGCCAGCAGTCCATCGTATACGGATAGCAATCAGCCCCAGCATTTT
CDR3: CASSPSYTDSNQPQHF

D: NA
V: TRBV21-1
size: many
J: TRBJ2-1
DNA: TGTGCCAGCAGCAAAGCACCTAAAAGCGGGAGCCGACCGCATGAGCAGTTCTTC
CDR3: CASSKAPKSGSRPHEQFF

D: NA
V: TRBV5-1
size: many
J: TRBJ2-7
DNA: TGCGCCAGCAGCTTGGGAGGGAGTATCACCTACGAGCAGTACTTC
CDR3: CASSLGGSITYEQYF

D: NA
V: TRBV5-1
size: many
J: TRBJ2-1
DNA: TGCGCCAGCAGCCCACCCGGGGTCATGGGGGAGCAGTTCTTC
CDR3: CASSPPGVMGEQFF

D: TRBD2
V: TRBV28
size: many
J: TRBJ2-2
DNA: TGTGCCAGCACAGGGCTAGCGGGGCGAACCGGGGAGCTGTTTTTT
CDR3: CASTGLAGRTGELFF